This T cell receptor (beta chain) was documented in a study of blood T cells in healthy people across ages. V was pared by 1 base and J by 7 bases, with 9 bases of the junction left unmatched. Germline V CDR1 and CDR2: LNHDA, SQIVND (reference sequence). CDR3 length equals 16 residues. The sample holds a few counts of this clonotype. The authors ran a second PCR of 7 to 11 cycles using a sample-barcoded 5' primer and a J-beta primer mix. One entry per CDR3 protein results from TCRdb running MiXCR on the 5' RACE reads. Among nearly 800,000 distinct CDR3 sequences listed, roughly 25% were seen once. These data were also reused for a study on T cells of mothers and their children.

The receptor comes from a boy younger than 18 in good health. Sequenced: blood. The chain recombines TRBV19 with TRBJ2-1, with 8 nucleotides matching TRBD2. This chain's CDR3 is CASSIATGGPGNEQFF. CDR3 coding DNA: TGTGCCAGTAGTATAGCTACGGGAGGGCCTGGAAATGAGCAGTTCTTC.